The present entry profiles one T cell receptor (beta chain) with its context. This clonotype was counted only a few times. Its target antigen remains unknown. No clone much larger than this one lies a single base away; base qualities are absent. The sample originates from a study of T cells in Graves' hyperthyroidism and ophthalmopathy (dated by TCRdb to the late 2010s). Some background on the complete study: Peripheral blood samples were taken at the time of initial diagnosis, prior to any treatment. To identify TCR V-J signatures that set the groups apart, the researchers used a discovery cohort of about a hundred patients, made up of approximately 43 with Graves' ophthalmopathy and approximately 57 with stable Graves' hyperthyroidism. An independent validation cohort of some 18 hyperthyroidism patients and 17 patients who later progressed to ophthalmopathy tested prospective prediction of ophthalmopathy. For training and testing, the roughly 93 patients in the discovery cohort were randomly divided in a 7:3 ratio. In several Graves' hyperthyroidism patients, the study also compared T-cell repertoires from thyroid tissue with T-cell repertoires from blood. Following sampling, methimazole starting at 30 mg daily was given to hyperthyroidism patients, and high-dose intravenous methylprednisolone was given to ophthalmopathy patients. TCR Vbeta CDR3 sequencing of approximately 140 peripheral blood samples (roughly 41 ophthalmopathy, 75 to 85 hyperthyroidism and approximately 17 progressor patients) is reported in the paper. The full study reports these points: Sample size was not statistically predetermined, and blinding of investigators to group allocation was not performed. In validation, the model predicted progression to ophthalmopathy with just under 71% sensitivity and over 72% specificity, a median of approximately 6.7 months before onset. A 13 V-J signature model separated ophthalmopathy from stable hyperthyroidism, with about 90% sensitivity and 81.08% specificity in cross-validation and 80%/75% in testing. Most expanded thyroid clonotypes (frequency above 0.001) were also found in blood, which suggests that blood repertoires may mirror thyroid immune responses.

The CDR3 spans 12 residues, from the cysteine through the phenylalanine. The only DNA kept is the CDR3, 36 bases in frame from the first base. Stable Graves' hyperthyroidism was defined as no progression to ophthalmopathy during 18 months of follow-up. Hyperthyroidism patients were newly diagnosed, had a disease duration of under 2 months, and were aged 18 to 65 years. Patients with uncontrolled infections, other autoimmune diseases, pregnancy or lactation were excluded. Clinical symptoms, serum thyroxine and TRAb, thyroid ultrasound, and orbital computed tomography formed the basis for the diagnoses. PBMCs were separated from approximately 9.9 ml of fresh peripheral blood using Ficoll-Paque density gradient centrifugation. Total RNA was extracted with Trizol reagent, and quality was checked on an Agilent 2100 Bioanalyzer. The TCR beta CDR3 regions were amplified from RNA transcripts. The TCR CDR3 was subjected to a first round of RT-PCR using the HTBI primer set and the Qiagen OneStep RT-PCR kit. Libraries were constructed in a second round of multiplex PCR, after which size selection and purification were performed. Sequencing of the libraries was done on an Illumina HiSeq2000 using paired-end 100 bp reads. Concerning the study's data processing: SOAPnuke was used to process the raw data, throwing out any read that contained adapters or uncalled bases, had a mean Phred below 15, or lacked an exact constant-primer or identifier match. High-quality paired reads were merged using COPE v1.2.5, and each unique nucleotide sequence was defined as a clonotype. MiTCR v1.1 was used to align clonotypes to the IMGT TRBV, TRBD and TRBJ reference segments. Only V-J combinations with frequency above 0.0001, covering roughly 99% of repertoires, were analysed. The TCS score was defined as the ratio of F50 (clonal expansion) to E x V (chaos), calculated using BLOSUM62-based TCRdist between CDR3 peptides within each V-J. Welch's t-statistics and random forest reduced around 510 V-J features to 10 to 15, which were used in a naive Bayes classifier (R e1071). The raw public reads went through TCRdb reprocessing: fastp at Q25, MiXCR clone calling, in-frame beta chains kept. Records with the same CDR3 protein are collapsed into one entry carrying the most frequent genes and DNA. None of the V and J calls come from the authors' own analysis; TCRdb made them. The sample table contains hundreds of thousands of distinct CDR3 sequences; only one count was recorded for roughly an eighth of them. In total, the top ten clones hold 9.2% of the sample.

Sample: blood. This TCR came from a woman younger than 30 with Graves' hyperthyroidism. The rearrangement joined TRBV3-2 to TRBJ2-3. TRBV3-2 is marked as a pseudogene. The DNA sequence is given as TGTGCCAGCAGCAGTGGTCCGGATACGCAGTATTTT. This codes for CASSSGPDTQYF.